Each of the 15 T cell receptor beta chains below was sequenced from the same sample in a study of T cell responses to AZD1222 COVID-19 vaccine. Data came from immunoSEQ multiplex PCR; TCRdb stores just in-frame clones and leaves some out. The sample yields some 150,000 clones, approximately 93% seen once. The sequenced sample was peripheral blood, obtained on day 0 of MenACWY control vaccination. Receptors were obtained from an adult in good health.

V usage is TRBV19 and J usage is TRBJ2-7; perhaps D is TRBD1 or TRBD2 (5 bases each). With 1 base removed from V and 3 bases from J, the gap between germline ends came to 13 bases. The CDR3 is 15 amino acids. Germline CDR1 reads LNHDA; CDR2 reads SQIVND (reference sequence). CDR3 bases: TGTGCCAGTAGTATAGGTGGGACCACTTTCTACGAGCAGTACTTC. It codes for CASSIGGTTFYEQYF. Full variable domain (remainder filled in from reference TRBV19 and TRBJ2-7): DGGITQSPKYLFRKEGQNVTLSCEQNLNHDAMYWYRQDPGQGLRLIYYSQIVNDFQKGDIAEGYSVSREKKESFPLTVTSAQKNPTAFYLCASSIGGTTFYEQYFGPGTRLTVT.

The genes are TRBV4-1 and TRBJ1-1, with D hard to call. This CDR3 has 15 amino acids. Trimming removed 1 base at V and 1 base at J, with 10 bases between. Germline V CDR1 and CDR2: MGHRA, YSYEKL. CDR3 in amino acids: CASSQVGISNTEAFF. As DNA, the CDR3 is TGCGCCAGCAGCCAAGTGGGTATCTCGAACACTGAAGCTTTCTTT.

This clone was counted once. The V and J genes are TRBV6-6 and TRBJ1-5, with D perhaps TRBD1 (6 bases). Trimming took off 6 bases at V and 3 bases at J, with 12 bases between the two ends. CDR1 and CDR2 from the germline V gene are MNHNY and SVGAGI (reference sequence). This CDR3 is 14 amino acids long. The CDR3 sequence is CASSPTGTNQPQHF. In nucleotides, the CDR3 is TGTGCCAGCAGCCCGACAGGTACCAATCAGCCCCAGCATTTT.

V is TRBV7-9 and J is TRBJ1-4; 7 bases line up with TRBD1. CDR3 length: 16 amino acids. Germline-derived CDR1 and CDR2 are SEHNR and FQNEAQ (reference sequence). Unmatched junction bases numbered 6, after V lost 5 bases and J lost 0 bases. The CDR3 DNA reads as TGTGCCAGCAGCCCTCCCGGGACAGCAACTAATGAAAAACTGTTTTTT. Protein sequence: CASSPPGTATNEKLFF.

This clone showed up just once. This sequence joins TRBV3-1 (or the pseudogene TRBV3-2) and TRBJ2-4; possibly TRBD1 for D (6 bases). This CDR3 has 16 amino acids. Germline CDR1 reads LGHDT; CDR2 reads YNNKEL (reference sequence). V dropped 7 bases and J dropped 0 bases, with 16 bases sitting between them. The CDR3 is CASTYQSGEAKNIQYF. The CDR3, as DNA: TGTGCCAGCACCTATCAATCAGGGGAAGCCAAAAACATTCAGTACTTC.

A note on this clone: Other DNA sequences in this specimen translate into the identical CDR3. V usage is TRBV6-4 and J usage is TRBJ2-3, with D possibly matching TRBD2 (6 bases). This CDR3 contains 15 residues. CDR1 and CDR2 from the germline V gene are MRHNA and SNTAGT. Trimming shortened V by 0 bases and J by 1 base, and 8 bases separated the two germline ends. CDR3 sequence (DNA): TGTGCCAGCAGTGACTCGGGCGGGGGCACAGATACGCAGTATTTT. Translated, it gives CASSDSGGGTDTQYF.

This clone was recorded only once. The CDR3 loop reads CASSSGQSSTEAFF. CDR3 sequence (DNA): TGCGCCAGCAGCTCCGGACAGTCGAGCACTGAAGCTTTCTTT. This chain connects TRBV5-1 to TRBJ1-1, with D possibly matching TRBD1 (6 bases). The V and J ends lost 3 bases and 4 bases respectively, with 13 bases between them. Germline V gene data show CDR1 as SGHRS and CDR2 as YFSETQ. The CDR3 has 14 amino acids.

The CDR3 region is CASSLMGQGIGPYNEQFF. The CDR3 nucleotides are TGTGCCAGCAGCTTAATGGGACAGGGGATCGGCCCCTACAATGAGCAGTTCTTC. The chain has TRBV7-3 and TRBJ2-1; 10 bases map to TRBD1. The germline CDR1 and CDR2 sequences are SGHTA and FQGTGA. The CDR3 is made up of 18 amino acids. After removal of 1 base from V and 2 bases from J, the junction contained 8 bases not matched to a gene.

The chain uses TRBV20-1 and TRBJ2-1; D is undetermined. The V and J ends lost 1 base and 9 bases respectively, with 7 bases between them. Germline CDR1 and CDR2: DFQATT and SNEGSKA (reference sequence). The CDR3 has 11 amino acids. In DNA form, the CDR3 reads TGCAGTGCTAGAGCCCAGGTTGAGCAGTTCTTC. This encodes CSARAQVEQFF.

The chain has TRBV19 and TRBJ2-7, with 8 positions matching TRBD1. Losses at the gene ends were 5 bases for V and 2 bases for J; bases not matched to a gene: 5. This CDR3 has 14 amino acids. Germline V lookup: CDR1 LNHDA, CDR2 SQIVND (reference sequence). The chain's CDR3 is CASSARGLTYEQYF. The CDR3 DNA follows: TGTGCCAGTAGTGCCAGGGGGCTCACCTACGAGCAGTACTTC.

The rearrangement links TRBV10-3 to TRBJ1-1; D is unclear. CDR1 and CDR2 from the germline V gene are ENHRY and SYGVKD. V lost 10 bases to trimming and J lost 4 bases, with 13 bases between them. This CDR3 contains 12 residues. The CDR3 reads CATRTTGTEAFF. In DNA, the CDR3 is TGTGCCACGCGCACAACGGGCACTGAAGCTTTCTTT.

Only one count was recorded for this clone. This chain connects TRBV7-3 to TRBJ2-1; 12 bases fit TRBD2. CDR3 length: 16 residues. The germline CDR1 and CDR2 sequences are SGHTA and FQGTGA. The V gene end was trimmed by 5 bases and the J gene end by 2 bases; junction bases not matched to a gene: 4. In DNA form, the CDR3 reads TGTGCCAGCAGCCGAGGGACTAGCGGGCCCTACAATGAGCAGTTCTTC. Its protein product is CASSRGTSGPYNEQFF.

The chain joins TRBV7-8 to TRBJ1-1; TRBD1 matches at 7 bases. The CDR3 extends over 14 amino acids. Losses at the gene ends were 1 base for V and 4 bases for J; bases not matched to a gene: 3. CDR1 and CDR2 from the germline V gene are SGHVS and FQNEAQ. The CDR3, as DNA: TGTGCCAGCAGCTTAGTTCAGGGGGGCACTGAAGCTTTCTTT. Amino acid sequence: CASSLVQGGTEAFF. The full variable domain, rest sourced from reference TRBV7-8 and TRBJ1-1, is GAGVSQSPRYKVAKRGQDVALRCDPISGHVSLFWYQQALGQGPEFLTYFQNEAQLDKSGLPSDRFFAERPEGSVSTLKIQRTQQEDSAVYLCASSLVQGGTEAFFGQGTRLTVV.

CDR3 bases: TGTGCCAGCAGTCGGACAGGGGGCGCAGGTGAAGCTTTCTTT. Its translation: CASSRTGGAGEAFF. This chain uses TRBV2 with TRBJ1-1, with 11 bases fitting TRBD1. Germline CDR1 SNHLY, CDR2 FYNNEI. The CDR3 runs to 14 residues. V trimming: 5 bases; J trimming: 7 bases; junction bases outside the gene matches: 6.

V and J are TRBV4-1 and TRBJ1-1; no clear D. This CDR3 comprises 16 residues. V was clipped by 7 bases and J by 7 bases, with 25 bases between them. CDR1 is MGHRA, CDR2 YSYEKL, per germline. The CDR3 spells CASKPTRSGLTNEAFF. CDR3 DNA sequence: TGCGCCAGCAAACCGACTAGGAGCGGACTAACGAATGAAGCTTTCTTT.